This record covers a single T cell receptor beta chain. The antigen is unknown. The source of the sample is a study of CD4 T cells in relation to SARS-CoV-2 and coronaviruses. At the level of the study: PBMCs were cultured with antigen for roughly 10 days before TCR beta sequencing.

Libraries were prepared by immunoSEQ multiplex PCR; TCRdb keeps only in-frame clonotypes and omits some of them. The sample shows around 24,000 clones, about 77% of them seen only once. The unexposed donors gave CD4+ T cells in about 2010-2019, prior to COVID-19. CD4+ T cells were isolated from the cells after more than nine days of culture. Trimming at V came to 0 bases and at J to 0 bases, leaving 12 bases not matched to a gene. This CDR3 region has 20 residues. Germline loops: CDR1 LGHDT, CDR2 YNNKEL (reference sequence). This clonotype was sampled from a human donor in good health. Sequencing was done on a sample of CD4+ T cells from PBMCs, cultured in vitro. J is TRBJ2-3 and V is TRBV3-1 (or the pseudogene TRBV3-2); 10 nucleotides agree with TRBD2. CDR3 nucleotide sequence: TGTGCCAGCAGCCAAGACCCTAGCGGGGGAGCGCTTACTAGCACAGATACGCAGTATTTT. It codes for CASSQDPSGGALTSTDTQYF.